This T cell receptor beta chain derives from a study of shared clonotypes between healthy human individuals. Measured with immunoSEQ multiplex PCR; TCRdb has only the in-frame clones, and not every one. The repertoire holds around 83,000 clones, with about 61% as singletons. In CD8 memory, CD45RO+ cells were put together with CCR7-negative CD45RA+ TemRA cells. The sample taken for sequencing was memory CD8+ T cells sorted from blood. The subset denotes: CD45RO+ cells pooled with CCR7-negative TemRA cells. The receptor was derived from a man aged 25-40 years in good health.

CDR3 protein: CASSSPSSPYEQYF. The CDR3 nucleotides are TGTGCCAGCAGCTCTCCGAGCTCTCCCTACGAGCAGTACTTC. The chain uses TRBV11-2 and TRBJ2-7; D ambiguous. Trimming pared 4 bases from V and 2 bases from J, leaving 12 bases between. This CDR3 is built from 14 residues. Germline CDR1 SGHAT, CDR2 FQNNGV. The entire variable domain, with the rest obtained from reference TRBV11-2 and TRBJ2-7, is as follows: EAGVAQSPRYKIIEKRQSVAFWCNPISGHATLYWYQQILGQGPKLLIQFQNNGVVDDSQLPKDRFSAERLKGVDSTLKIQPAKLEDSAVYLCASSSPSSPYEQYFGPGTRLTVT.